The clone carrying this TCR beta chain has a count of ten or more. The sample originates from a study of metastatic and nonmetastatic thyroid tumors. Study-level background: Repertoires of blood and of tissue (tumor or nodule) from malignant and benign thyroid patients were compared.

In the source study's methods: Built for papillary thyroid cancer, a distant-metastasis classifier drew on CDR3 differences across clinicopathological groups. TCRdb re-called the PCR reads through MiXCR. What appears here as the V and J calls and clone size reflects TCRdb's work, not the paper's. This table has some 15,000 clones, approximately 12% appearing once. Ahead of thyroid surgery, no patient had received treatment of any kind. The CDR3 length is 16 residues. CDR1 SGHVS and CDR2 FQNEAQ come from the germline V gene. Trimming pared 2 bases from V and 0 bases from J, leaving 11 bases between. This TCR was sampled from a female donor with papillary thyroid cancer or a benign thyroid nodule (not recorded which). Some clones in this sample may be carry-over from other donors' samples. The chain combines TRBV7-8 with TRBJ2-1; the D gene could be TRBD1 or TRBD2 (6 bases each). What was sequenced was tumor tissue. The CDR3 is CASSLYGGGSYNEQFF. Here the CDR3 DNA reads TGTGCCAGCAGCTTATACGGGGGCGGCTCCTACAATGAGCAGTTCTTC.